This T cell receptor beta chain was obtained from a study of neoadjuvant anti-PD-1 for oral cavity cancer. Turning to the study itself: Most patients had three to four biweekly doses of 3 mg/kg nivolumab before resection.

CDR1 and CDR2 from the germline V gene are MGHDK and SYGVNS. V lost 3 bases, J lost 4 bases, and 15 bases lay in between. This CDR3 contains 15 residues. These oral cavity squamous cell carcinomas were HPV-negative and locally advanced. Analysis of PBMCs was direct, with no culture step. Generated by immunoSEQ multiplex PCR, the TCRdb table keeps only in-frame clones and is missing some. The sample lists around 60,000 clones; approximately 80% were seen once. The chain joins TRBV25-1 to TRBJ1-1, with D unclear. The sample consisted of PBMCs, taken before nivolumab (anti-PD-1) treatment. The TCR sequence derives from a person aged 35-79 years with oral cavity squamous cell carcinoma. The DNA of the CDR3 is TGTGCCAGCAGTGAGGTCCAGCCCCGAGGCACTGAAGCTTTCTTT. Encoded protein: CASSEVQPRGTEAFF. The entire variable domain, with the rest obtained from reference TRBV25-1 and TRBJ1-1, is as follows: EADIYQTPRYLVIGTGKKITLECSQTMGHDKMYWYQQDPGMELHLIHYSYGVNSTEKGDLSSESTVSRIRTEHFPLTLESARPSHTSQYLCASSEVQPRGTEAFFGQGTRLTVV.